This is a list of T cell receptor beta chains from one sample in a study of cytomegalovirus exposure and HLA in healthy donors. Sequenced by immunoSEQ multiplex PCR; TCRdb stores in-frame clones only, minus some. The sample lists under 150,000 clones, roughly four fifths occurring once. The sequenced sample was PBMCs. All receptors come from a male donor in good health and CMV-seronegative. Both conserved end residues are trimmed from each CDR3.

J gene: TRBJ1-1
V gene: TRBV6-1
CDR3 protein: ASRGTGEKAF

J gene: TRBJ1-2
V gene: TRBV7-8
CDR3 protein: ASSLLELNYGYT

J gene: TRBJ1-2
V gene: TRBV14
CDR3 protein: ASSQYPGLIYGYT

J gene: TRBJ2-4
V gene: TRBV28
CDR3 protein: ASSWDSKNIQY

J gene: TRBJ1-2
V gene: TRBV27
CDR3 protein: ASSRGTEYGYT

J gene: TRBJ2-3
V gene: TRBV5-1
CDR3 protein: ASSPFIAGGTDTQY

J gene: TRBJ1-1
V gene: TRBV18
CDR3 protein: ASSPDGVAAF

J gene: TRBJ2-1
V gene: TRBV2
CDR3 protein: ASRTRDTSYNEQF

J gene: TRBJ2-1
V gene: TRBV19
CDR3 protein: ASSRSADSYNEQF

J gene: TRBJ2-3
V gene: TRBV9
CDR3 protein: ASSVNLAVRDTQY

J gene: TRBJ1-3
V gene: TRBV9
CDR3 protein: ASSVDGTGGGNTIY

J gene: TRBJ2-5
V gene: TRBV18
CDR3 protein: ASSPPEETQY

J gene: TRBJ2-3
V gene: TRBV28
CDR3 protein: ASSLGSGSLSVVDTQY

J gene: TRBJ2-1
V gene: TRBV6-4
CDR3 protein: ASSEEPGKYNEQF

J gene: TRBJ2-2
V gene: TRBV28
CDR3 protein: ASSLTPGTSEQTGELF

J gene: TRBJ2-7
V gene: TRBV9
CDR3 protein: ASSVGGSGDYEQY

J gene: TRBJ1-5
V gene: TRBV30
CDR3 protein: AWSVRGRGHQPQH

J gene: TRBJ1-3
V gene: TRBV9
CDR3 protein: ASSVAGTLGGNTIY

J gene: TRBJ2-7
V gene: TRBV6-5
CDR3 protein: ASRPGQGSYEQY

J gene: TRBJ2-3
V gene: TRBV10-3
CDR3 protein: AISESADYTDTQY

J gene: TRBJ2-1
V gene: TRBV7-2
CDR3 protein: ASSPRTEYNEQF

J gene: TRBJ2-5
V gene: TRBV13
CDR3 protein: ASSPLGTSEGQETQY

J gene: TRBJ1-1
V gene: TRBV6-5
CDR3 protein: ASSPPGQGPTEAF

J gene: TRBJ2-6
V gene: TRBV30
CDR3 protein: AWIPGGSGANVLT

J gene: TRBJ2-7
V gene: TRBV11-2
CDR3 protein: ASSLAGTVGHEQY

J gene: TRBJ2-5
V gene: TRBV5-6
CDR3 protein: ASSLPSEETQY

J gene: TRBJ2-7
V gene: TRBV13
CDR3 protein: ASSLDGQVYEQY

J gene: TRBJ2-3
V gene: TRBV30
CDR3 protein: AWSGTGGTDTQY

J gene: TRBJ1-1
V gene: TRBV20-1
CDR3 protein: SASKERTF

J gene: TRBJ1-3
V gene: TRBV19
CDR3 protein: ATQVGYEAGNTIY

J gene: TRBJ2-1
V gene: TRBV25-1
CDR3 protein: ASSGTGTYNEQF

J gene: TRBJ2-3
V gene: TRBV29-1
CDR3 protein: SVDGNQGTDTQY

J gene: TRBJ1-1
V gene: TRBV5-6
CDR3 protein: ASSRTGGLAEAF

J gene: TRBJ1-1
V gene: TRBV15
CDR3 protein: ATCQTRGGTEAF

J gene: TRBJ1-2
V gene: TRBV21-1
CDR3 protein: ASSKGSRTGSNYGYT

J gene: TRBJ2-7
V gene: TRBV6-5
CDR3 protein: ASSYRRQGSHEQY

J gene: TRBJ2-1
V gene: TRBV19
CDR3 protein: ASSIASGRPSPYNEQF

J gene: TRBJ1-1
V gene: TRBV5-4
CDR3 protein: ASSPPGREGTEAF

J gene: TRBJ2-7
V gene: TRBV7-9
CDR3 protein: SLAGSSYEQY

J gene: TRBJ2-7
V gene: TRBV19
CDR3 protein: ASSAPAGLSYEQY

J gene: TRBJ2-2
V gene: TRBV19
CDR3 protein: ASSPRSLARTPTGELF